This is a list of T cell receptor beta chains from one sample in a study of identifying expanded T cells in peripheral blood. Clones were sequenced by immunoSEQ multiplex PCR, and TCRdb holds only the in-frame ones, with some missing. The sample comprises approximately 100,000 clones, about 91% of which are singletons, and approximately 4% rests with the top ten. The sample was blood. The receptor source for this set is a person aged 18 to 69 in good health. The CDR3 runs from the conserved cysteine through the conserved F or W. D genes are given only for firm matches. For some rows the clone size is stated as once, few or many, or as a class when expanded; others skip it.

. | TRBJ2-7 | TRBV9 | . | TGTGCCAGCAGCGTAGCTGTGGACCACGAGCAGTACTTC | CASSVAVDHEQYF
once | TRBJ2-7 | TRBV19 | . | TGTGCCAGTAGTTGGACTCTAGCAGCGAGCTCCTACGAGCAGTACTTC | CASSWTLAASSYEQYF
. | TRBJ2-7 | TRBV7-2 | . | TGTGCCAGCAGCTTAGCGAGTAGCTTTTCCTACGAGCAGTACTTC | CASSLASSFSYEQYF
. | TRBJ2-4 | TRBV19 | . | TGTGCCAGTAGTATCGACGGGCTCGCTAGACCCCAAGCCAAAAACATTCAGTACTTC | CASSIDGLARPQAKNIQYF
. | TRBJ2-3 | TRBV5-1 | . | TGCGCCAGCATGGGGGGTATTCAAGCAGATACGCAGTATTTT | CASMGGIQADTQYF
many | TRBJ1-6 | TRBV10-3 | TRBD1 | TGTGCCATCGGGGGGACAGAGGGGAATTCACCCCTCCACTTT | CAIGGTEGNSPLHF
many | TRBJ2-2 | TRBV19 | . | TGTGCCAGTAGCTCAACTCCGGGACAGAACACCGGGGAGCTGTTTTTT | CASSSTPGQNTGELFF
. | TRBJ2-1 | TRBV28 | . | TGTGCCAGCAGTTTCCGGCTCCCCTACAATGAGCAGTTCTTC | CASSFRLPYNEQFF
. | TRBJ2-3 | TRBV4-1 | TRBD2 | TGCGCCAGCAGCCAAGATGAGGCTAGCGGGGGGGGGTCTGATACGCAGTATTTT | CASSQDEASGGGSDTQYF
. | TRBJ2-2 | TRBV2 | . | TGTGCCAGCAGTGAAGCGTTTTTAACCGGGGAGCTGTTTTTT | CASSEAFLTGELFF
. | TRBJ2-7 | TRBV11-1 | TRBD1 | TGTGCCAGCAGCTCGGACAGGGGCGAGCAGTACTTC | CASSSDRGEQYF
. | TRBJ2-7 | TRBV5-5 | . | TGTGCCAGCAGCTTGGCCAACTACGAGCAGTACTTC | CASSLANYEQYF
. | TRBJ2-5 | TRBV5-6 | . | TGTGCCAGCAGCCCGGAAGTAGATGGAGAGACCCAGTACTTC | CASSPEVDGETQYF
. | TRBJ2-3 | TRBV7-3 | TRBD2 | TGTGCCAGCAGCCCTATAGCGGGAGGACCTAAAAGCACAGATACGCAGTATTTT | CASSPIAGGPKSTDTQYF
. | TRBJ1-3 | TRBV30 | TRBD1 | TGTGCCTGGGATTCTACAGGGGGCGCGGGAAACACCATATATTTT | CAWDSTGGAGNTIYF
. | TRBJ2-3 | TRBV19 | . | TGTGCCAGTAGTATTCAGGGGACAGATACGCAGTATTTT | CASSIQGTDTQYF
. | TRBJ2-2 | TRBV21-1 | . | TGTGCCAGCAGCAAAATATTCAGGGGGGCAAACACCGGGGAGCTGTTTTTT | CASSKIFRGANTGELFF
. | TRBJ2-5 | TRBV5-4 | . | TGTGCCAGCAGCTTGGCCCCGGGTTCCGAGACCCAGTACTTC | CASSLAPGSETQYF
. | TRBJ1-4 | TRBV11-2 | . | TGTGCCAGCAGCTTTACGGGGGCGAATAATGAAAAACTGTTTTTT | CASSFTGANNEKLFF
. | TRBJ1-3 | TRBV21-1 | . | TGTGCCAGCAGCAATTTGATAAACACCATATATTTT | CASSNLINTIYF